This T cell receptor (beta chain) was profiled in a study of T cell changes during pregnancy in multiple sclerosis. With 3 bases clipped from V and 2 bases from J, the junction kept 7 bases outside the gene matches. Germline lookup yields CDR1 SEHNR and CDR2 FQNEAQ (reference sequence). The CDR3 covers 15 residues. Generated by immunoSEQ multiplex PCR, the TCRdb table keeps only in-frame clones and is missing some. Of about 59,000 clones in the sample, about 94% are singletons; the top ten hold just over 2.5%. The rearrangement links TRBV7-9 to TRBJ2-7; TRBD2 matches 7 bases. Sequencing used CD8+ T cells from peripheral blood mononuclear cells, obtained after pregnancy. This clonotype was sampled from a female donor with multiple sclerosis, enrolled in a pregnancy study. CDR3 DNA: TGTGCCAGCAGCTTCGACGGGAGGCCCACCTACGAGCAGTACTTC. It encodes CASSFDGRPTYEQYF. Looking up the rest from reference TRBV7-9 and TRBJ2-7 gives the full variable domain: DTGVSQNPRHKITKRGQNVTFRCDPISEHNRLYWYRQTLGQGPEFLTYFQNEAQLEKSRLLSDRFSAERPKGSFSTLEIQRTEQGDSAMYLCASSFDGRPTYEQYFGPGTRLTVT.